This passage covers 19 T cell receptor beta chains from one sample sequenced in a study of CD8 T cells in ankylosing spondylitis. MiXCR, applied by TCRdb to the 5' RACE reads, yields one record per CDR3 protein. The top ten clones hold more than 6.5% of a sample with roughly 200,000 distinct CDR3 sequences, 25% to 30% of them seen once. The source material was blood, either unsorted or a sorted T cell fraction (not recorded which). The receptors shown here come from a male donor with ankylosing spondylitis or in good health (not recorded which).

This clonotype showed up just once. The chain links TRBV20-1 to TRBJ2-1; 12 nucleotides match TRBD2. V lost 5 bases and J lost 4; bases outside the gene matches: 9. The CDR3 runs 16 residues. Germline CDR1 reads DFQATT; CDR2 reads SNEGSKA (reference sequence). CDR3 region: CSAEFNGLAGYNEQFF. DNA for the CDR3: TGCAGTGCTGAATTTAACGGACTAGCGGGGTACAATGAGCAGTTCTTC.

This clonotype was picked up a small number of times. This chain links TRBV20-1 with TRBJ2-1, with 9 bases that match TRBD1. Germline CDR1 DFQATT, CDR2 SNEGSKA (reference sequence). There are 14 residues in the CDR3. V gave up 6 bases and J gave up 3 bases; unmatched junction bases: 6. The CDR3: CSASGGQGYNEQFF. In DNA, the CDR3 is TGCAGTGCCTCTGGGGGACAGGGCTACAATGAGCAGTTCTTC.

This clonotype was observed many times. This sequence joins TRBV10-3 and TRBJ2-7; 9 nucleotides match TRBD1. Germline V gene data show CDR1 as ENHRY and CDR2 as SYGVKD. This CDR3 comprises 14 residues. V was clipped by 11 bases and J by 6 bases; unmatched bases: 14. CDR3 sequence (DNA): TGTGCCGTCAACCCGGGGACAGGGTACGGCGAGCAGTACTTC. This sequence encodes CAVNPGTGYGEQYF.

This clonotype has a count of ten or more. This rearrangement joins TRBV5-1 to TRBJ2-7; TRBD1 matches at 7 bases. The CDR3 consists of 13 residues. V trimming: 4 bases; J trimming: 6 bases; junction bases outside the gene matches: 7. Germline-derived CDR1 and CDR2 are SGHRS and YFSETQ. The CDR3: CASSPSTGLEQYF. The CDR3 DNA follows: TGCGCCAGCAGCCCCTCGACAGGGCTCGAGCAGTACTTC.

The chain links TRBV4-1 to TRBJ1-4; D is possibly TRBD1 (5 bases). V lost 2 bases to trimming and J lost 8 bases, with 18 bases between them. CDR1 is MGHRA and CDR2 is YSYEKL in the germline V gene. The CDR3 spans 16 residues. The DNA for the CDR3 is TGCGCCAGCAGCCAACGAGCCCGGGACCGTCGGGAAAAACTGTTTTTT. This gives the protein CASSQRARDRREKLFF.

There are many counts of this clonotype. V is TRBV20-1 and J is TRBJ1-2; D unclear. Germline V gene sequence: CDR1 DFQATT, CDR2 SNEGSKA (reference sequence). CDR3 length equals 11 residues. This CDR3 reads CSGRPLGVYTF. DNA of the CDR3: TGCAGCGGTAGACCCCTGGGAGTCTACACCTTC.

This clonotype was counted at least ten times. V is TRBV20-1 and J is TRBJ2-1; D uncertain. Germline V gene lookup returns CDR1 DFQATT and CDR2 SNEGSKA (reference sequence). Trimming removed 0 bases from V and 7 bases from J, with 1 base in between. The CDR3 covers 10 residues. The CDR3 loop is CSARDNEQFF. The CDR3 region has the DNA TGCAGTGCTAGAGATAATGAGCAGTTCTTC.

This clonotype was observed at least ten times. The chain uses TRBV20-1 and TRBJ2-1, with D maybe TRBD2 (6 bases). From germline, CDR1 is DFQATT and CDR2 SNEGSKA (reference sequence). Trimming took 3 bases from V and 4 from J, leaving 16 bases between them. The CDR3 loop spans 15 amino acids. The CDR3 region has the DNA TGCAGTGCTAGGAGGGAGGCCATTAGTTACAATGAGCAGTTCTTC. Its translation: CSARREAISYNEQFF.

This clonotype was found a few times. The J gene is TRBJ2-5, the V gene TRBV29-1; no clear D gene. In germline, CDR1 is SQVTM, CDR2 ANQGSEA. The CDR3 has 11 residues. The V and J ends lost 5 bases and 3 bases respectively, with 7 bases between them. The CDR3 loop is CSVMHKETQYF. For the CDR3, the DNA is TGCAGCGTTATGCACAAAGAGACCCAGTACTTC.

This clonotype was recorded many times. This chain connects TRBV6-5 to TRBJ1-5, with D hard to call. This CDR3 contains 12 residues. The germline V and J ends were trimmed by 8 bases and 1 base, with 6 bases remaining between them. Per germline, CDR1 MNHEY and CDR2 SVGAGI. The CDR3: CASGESNQPQHF. In DNA, the CDR3 is TGTGCCAGCGGAGAAAGCAATCAGCCCCAGCATTTT.

The rearrangement links TRBV20-1 to TRBJ2-7; D not resolved. V was cut by 0 bases and J by 2 bases, with 14 bases left in between. The CDR3 consists of 15 residues. Germline V lookup: CDR1 DFQATT, CDR2 SNEGSKA (reference sequence). The CDR3 DNA sequence: TGCAGTGCTAGAGACTGGTCAGACCGGGCCTACGAGCAGTACTTC. It encodes CSARDWSDRAYEQYF.

This sequence joins TRBV27 and TRBJ2-2, with TRBD2 as a possible D gene (5 bases). Deletions cut 4 bases from V and 5 bases from J, with 11 bases between. The CDR3 has 14 amino acids. Germline loops: CDR1 MNHEY, CDR2 SMNVEV (reference sequence). The CDR3 is CASSYGIATGELFF. In DNA, the CDR3 is TGTGCCAGCAGTTATGGGATAGCGACCGGGGAGCTGTTTTTT.

The V call is TRBV9, the J call TRBJ2-3, with D unresolved. The V end was cut by 0 bases, the J end by 0 bases, with 8 bases between. Per germline, CDR1 SGDLS and CDR2 YYNGEE. This CDR3 has 15 residues. The CDR3 spells CASSVGGSSTDTQYF. The CDR3, as DNA: TGTGCCAGCAGCGTAGGCGGTAGTAGCACAGATACGCAGTATTTT.

This clonotype was seen only a few times. This rearrangement joins TRBV3-1 to TRBJ2-1; D may be TRBD1 or TRBD2 (5 bases each). The CDR3 totals 14 residues. Germline CDR1 and CDR2: LGHDT and YNNKEL (reference sequence). V lost 4 bases, J lost 1 base, and 8 bases lay in between. CDR3 DNA sequence: TGTGCCAGCAGCCCGGGACCATCCTACAATGAGCAGTTCTTC. It translates to CASSPGPSYNEQFF.

This chain connects TRBV6-5 to TRBJ1-6; D is possibly TRBD1 (6 bases). CDR1 and CDR2 from the germline V gene are MNHEY and SVGAGI. The CDR3 is made up of 18 amino acids. Trimming stripped 2 bases from V and 5 bases from J, with 19 bases between. The CDR3 reads CASSYRTPRGPNNSPLHF. CDR3 sequence (DNA): TGTGCCAGCAGTTACCGGACGCCGCGGGGGCCGAATAATTCACCCCTCCACTTT.

At least ten counts were recorded for this clonotype. V usage is TRBV12-3 or TRBV12-4 and J usage is TRBJ2-7; a possible D gene is TRBD2 (6 bases). The CDR3 sequence is 14 residues long. Trimming pared 6 bases from V and 4 bases from J, leaving 16 bases between. The CDR3 DNA reads as TGTGCCAGCAGCCCCTTGGGGGGACGGTACGAGCAGTACTTC. Protein sequence: CASSPLGGRYEQYF.

This clonotype was seen many times. The chain uses TRBV29-1 and TRBJ2-3; D may correspond to TRBD1 or TRBD2 (6 bases each). Germline values: CDR1 SQVTM, CDR2 ANQGSEA. The germline V and J ends were trimmed by 7 bases and 4 bases, with 18 bases remaining between them. This CDR3 region has 14 residues. CDR3 nucleotide sequence: TGCAGCGCTAAACAGGGAGGAAATTCAGATACGCAGTATTTT. It translates to CSAKQGGNSDTQYF.

The chain is built from TRBV29-1 and TRBJ1-4; 7 bases are a match to TRBD1. V lost 3 bases, J lost 8 bases, and 9 bases stayed unmatched. CDR3 length: 14 residues. In germline, CDR1 is SQVTM, CDR2 ANQGSEA. The CDR3 protein is CSVDTAGGGEKLFF. CDR3 bases: TGCAGCGTTGATACGGCAGGGGGAGGCGAAAAACTGTTTTTT.

At least ten counts were recorded for this clonotype. The V gene is TRBV7-8, the J gene TRBJ2-1; 16 nucleotides align to TRBD2. This CDR3 comprises 18 residues. V lost 5 bases, J lost 7 bases, and 11 bases stayed unmatched. Germline CDR1 SGHVS, CDR2 FQNEAQ. The CDR3, as DNA: TGTGCCAGCAGCACGATTGGGACTAGCGGGAGGGTAGCTAATGAGCAGTTCTTC. Protein sequence: CASSTIGTSGRVANEQFF.